This T cell receptor (beta chain) was captured by sequencing in a study of technical replicates of blood from a handful of donors. Sequencing was performed with immunoSEQ multiplex PCR; in TCRdb, only in-frame clones are kept and a portion is missing. Here the sample spans roughly 100,000 clones, 90% to 96% being singletons. Trimming removed 3 bases at V and 7 bases at J, with 7 bases between. The CDR3 contains 11 residues. Germline lookup yields CDR1 DFQATT and CDR2 SNEGSKA (reference sequence). The source is a human donor in good health. The rearrangement uses TRBV20-1 and TRBJ2-1; D might be TRBD2 (5 bases). Sequenced material: T cells isolated from PBMCs. The CDR3 DNA reads as TGCAGTGCTAGTGGCGGGAATGAGCAGTTCTTC. Encoded protein: CSASGGNEQFF.